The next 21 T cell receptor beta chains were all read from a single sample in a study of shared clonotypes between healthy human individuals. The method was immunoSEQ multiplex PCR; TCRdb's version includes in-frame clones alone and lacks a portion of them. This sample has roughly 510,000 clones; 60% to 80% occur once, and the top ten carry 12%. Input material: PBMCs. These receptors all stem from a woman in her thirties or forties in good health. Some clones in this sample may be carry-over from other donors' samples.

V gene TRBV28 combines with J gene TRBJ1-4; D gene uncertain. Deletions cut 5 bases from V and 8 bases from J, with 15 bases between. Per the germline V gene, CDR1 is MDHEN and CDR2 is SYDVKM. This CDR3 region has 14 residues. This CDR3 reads CASSIHKVGEKLFF. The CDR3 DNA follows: TGTGCCAGCAGTATACACAAGGTGGGGGAAAAACTGTTTTTT.

The CDR3: CASSLTGTYAGYTF. CDR3 bases: TGTGCCAGCAGTTTGACAGGGACCTATGCTGGCTACACCTTC. The chain joins TRBV27 to TRBJ1-2; 7 nucleotides match TRBD1. The germline gives CDR1 MNHEY, CDR2 SMNVEV (reference sequence). The CDR3 is 14 amino acids. V was pared by 3 bases and J by 7 bases, with 8 bases of the junction left unmatched.

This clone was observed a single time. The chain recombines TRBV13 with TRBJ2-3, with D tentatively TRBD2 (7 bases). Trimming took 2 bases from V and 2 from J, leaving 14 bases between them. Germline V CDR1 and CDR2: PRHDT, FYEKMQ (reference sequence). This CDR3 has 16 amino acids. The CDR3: CASSLRGGTYTDTQYF. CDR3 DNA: TGTGCCAGCAGCTTAAGGGGGGGGACCTACACAGATACGCAGTATTTT.

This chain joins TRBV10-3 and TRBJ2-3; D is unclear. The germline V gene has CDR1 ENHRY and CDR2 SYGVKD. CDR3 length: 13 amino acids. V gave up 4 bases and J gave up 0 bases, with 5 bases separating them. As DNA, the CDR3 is TGTGCCATCAGTGGTGCTAGCACAGATACGCAGTATTTT. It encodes CAISGASTDTQYF.

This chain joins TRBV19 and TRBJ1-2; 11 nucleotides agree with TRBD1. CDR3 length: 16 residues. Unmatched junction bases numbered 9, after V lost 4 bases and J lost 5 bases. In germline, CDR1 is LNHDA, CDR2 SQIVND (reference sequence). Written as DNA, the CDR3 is TGTGCCAGTAGTAACTTTCCCGGACAGGGGGCTTATGGCTACACCTTC. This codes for CASSNFPGQGAYGYTF. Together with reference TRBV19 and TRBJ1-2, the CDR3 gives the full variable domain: DGGITQSPKYLFRKEGQNVTLSCEQNLNHDAMYWYRQDPGQGLRLIYYSQIVNDFQKGDIAEGYSVSREKKESFPLTVTSAQKNPTAFYLCASSNFPGQGAYGYTFGSGTRLTVV.

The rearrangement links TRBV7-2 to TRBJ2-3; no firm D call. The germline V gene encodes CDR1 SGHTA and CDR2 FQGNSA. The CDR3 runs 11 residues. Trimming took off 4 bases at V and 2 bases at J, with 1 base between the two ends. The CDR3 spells CASSSTDTQYF. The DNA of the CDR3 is TGTGCCAGCAGCTCCACAGATACGCAGTATTTT.

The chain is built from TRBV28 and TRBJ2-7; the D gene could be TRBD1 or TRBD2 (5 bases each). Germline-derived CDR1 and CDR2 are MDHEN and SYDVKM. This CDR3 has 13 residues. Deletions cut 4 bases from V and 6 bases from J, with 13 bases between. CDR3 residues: CASSSGPVAEQYF. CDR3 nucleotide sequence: TGTGCCAGCAGTTCGGGACCGGTGGCCGAGCAGTACTTC.

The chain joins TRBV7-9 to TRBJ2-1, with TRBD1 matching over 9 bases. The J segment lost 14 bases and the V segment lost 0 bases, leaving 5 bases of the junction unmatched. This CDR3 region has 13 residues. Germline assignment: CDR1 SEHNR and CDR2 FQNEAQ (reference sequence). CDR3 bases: TGTGCCAGCAGCTTAGCGGGACAGGGAGTAAAGTTCTTC. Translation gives CASSLAGQGVKFF.

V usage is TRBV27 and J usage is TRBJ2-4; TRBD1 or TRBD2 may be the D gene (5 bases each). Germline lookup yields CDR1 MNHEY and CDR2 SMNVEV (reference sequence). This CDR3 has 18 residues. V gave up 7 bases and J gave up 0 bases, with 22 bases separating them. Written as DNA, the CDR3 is TGTGCCAGCACCCTTTTCATCCAGGGACCTAAAGCCAAAAACATTCAGTACTTC. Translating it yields CASTLFIQGPKAKNIQYF.

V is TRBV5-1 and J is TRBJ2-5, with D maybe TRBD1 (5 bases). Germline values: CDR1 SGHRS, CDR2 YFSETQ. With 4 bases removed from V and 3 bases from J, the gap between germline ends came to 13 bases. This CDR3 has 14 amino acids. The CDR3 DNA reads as TGCGCCAGCAGCCGCAACCCCAGGGAAGAGACCCAGTACTTC. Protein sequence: CASSRNPREETQYF.

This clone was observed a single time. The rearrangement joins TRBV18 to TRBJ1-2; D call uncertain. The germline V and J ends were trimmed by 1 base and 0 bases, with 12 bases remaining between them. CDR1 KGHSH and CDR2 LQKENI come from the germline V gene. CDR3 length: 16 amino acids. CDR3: CASSPLPDRSNYGYTF. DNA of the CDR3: TGTGCCAGCTCACCACTACCGGACCGGTCTAACTATGGCTACACCTTC.

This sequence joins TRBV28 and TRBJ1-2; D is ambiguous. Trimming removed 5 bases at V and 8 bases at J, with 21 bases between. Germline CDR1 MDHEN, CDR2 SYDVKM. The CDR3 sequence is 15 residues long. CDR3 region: CASSPTADLERGYTF. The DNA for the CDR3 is TGTGCCAGCAGTCCCACCGCGGACCTTGAAAGGGGCTACACCTTC.

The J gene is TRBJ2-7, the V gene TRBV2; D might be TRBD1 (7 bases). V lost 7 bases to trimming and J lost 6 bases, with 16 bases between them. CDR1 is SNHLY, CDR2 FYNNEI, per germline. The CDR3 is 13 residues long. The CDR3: CASTDQGGAEQYF. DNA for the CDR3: TGTGCCAGCACCGATCAGGGGGGCGCCGAGCAGTACTTC.

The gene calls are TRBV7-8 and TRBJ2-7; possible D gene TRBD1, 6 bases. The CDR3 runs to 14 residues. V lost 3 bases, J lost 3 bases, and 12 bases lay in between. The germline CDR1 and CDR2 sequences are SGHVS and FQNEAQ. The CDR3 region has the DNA TGTGCCAGCAGCTTCGGGACACCAGTCTACGAGCAGTACTTC. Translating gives CASSFGTPVYEQYF.

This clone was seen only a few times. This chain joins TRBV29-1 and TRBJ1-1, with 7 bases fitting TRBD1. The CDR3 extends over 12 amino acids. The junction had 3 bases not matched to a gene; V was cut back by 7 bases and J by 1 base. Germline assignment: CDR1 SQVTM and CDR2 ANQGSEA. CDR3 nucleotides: TGCAGCGGCCGGACAGGGAACACTGAAGCTTTCTTT. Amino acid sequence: CSGRTGNTEAFF.

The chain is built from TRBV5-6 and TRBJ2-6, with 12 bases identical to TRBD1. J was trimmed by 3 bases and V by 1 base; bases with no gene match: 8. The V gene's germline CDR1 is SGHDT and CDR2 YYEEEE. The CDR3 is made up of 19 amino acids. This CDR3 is CASSLIGTGGGIGANVLTF. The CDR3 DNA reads TGTGCCAGCAGCTTGATAGGGACAGGGGGCGGCATTGGGGCCAACGTCCTGACTTTC.

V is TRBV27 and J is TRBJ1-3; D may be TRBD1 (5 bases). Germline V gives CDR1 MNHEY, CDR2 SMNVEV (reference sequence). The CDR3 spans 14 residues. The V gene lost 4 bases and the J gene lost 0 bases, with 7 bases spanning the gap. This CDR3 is CASSWGISGNTIYF. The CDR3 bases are TGTGCCAGCAGTTGGGGGATCTCTGGAAACACCATATATTTT.

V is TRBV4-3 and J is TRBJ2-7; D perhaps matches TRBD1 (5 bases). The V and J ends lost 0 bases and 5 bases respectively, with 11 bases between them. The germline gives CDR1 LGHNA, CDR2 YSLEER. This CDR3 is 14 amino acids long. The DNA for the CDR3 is TGCGCCAGCAGCCAAGAAATGGTGGGGCACGAGCAGTACTTC. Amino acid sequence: CASSQEMVGHEQYF.

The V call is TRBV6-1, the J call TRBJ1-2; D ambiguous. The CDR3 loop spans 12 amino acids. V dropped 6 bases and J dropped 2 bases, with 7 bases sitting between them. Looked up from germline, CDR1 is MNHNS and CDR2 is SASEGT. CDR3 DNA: TGTGCCAGCAGCAATAAGAACTATGGCTACACCTTC. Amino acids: CASSNKNYGYTF.

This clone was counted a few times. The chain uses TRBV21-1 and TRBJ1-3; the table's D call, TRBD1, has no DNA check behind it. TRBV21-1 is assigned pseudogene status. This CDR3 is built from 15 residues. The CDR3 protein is CASSLAARGPDTIYF. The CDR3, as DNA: TGTGCCAGCAGCCTTGCCGCGAGGGGGCCCGACACCATATATTTT.

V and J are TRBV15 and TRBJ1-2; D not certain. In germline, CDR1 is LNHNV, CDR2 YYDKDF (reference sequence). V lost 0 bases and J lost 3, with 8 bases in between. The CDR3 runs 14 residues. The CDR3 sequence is CATSRERGDYGYTF. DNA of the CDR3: TGTGCCACCAGCAGAGAGCGCGGTGACTATGGCTACACCTTC.